A single sample gave rise to the 13 T cell receptor beta chains below, sequenced in a study of blood T cells in healthy people across ages. Primers used in a second PCR of about 6 to 11 cycles were a sample-barcoded 5' primer and a J-beta primer mix. TCRdb analysed the 5' RACE reads with MiXCR anew, one entry per CDR3 protein. Found here are hundreds of thousands of distinct CDR3 sequences, roughly two fifths of them singletons; the top ten hold around a fifth. Sequencing used blood. The receptors were sampled from a woman aged 60-75 years in good health.

Only a few counts were recorded for this clonotype. The gene calls are TRBV5-1 and TRBJ1-2, with D tentatively TRBD1 (5 bases). Trimming removed 1 base at V and 4 bases at J, with 11 bases between. This CDR3 region has 14 residues. CDR1 is SGHRS and CDR2 is YFSETQ in the germline V gene. This CDR3 is CASSLFQQGYGYTF. In nucleotides, the CDR3 is TGCGCCAGCAGCTTGTTCCAGCAGGGCTATGGCTACACCTTC.

This clonotype was seen a few times. V usage is TRBV9 and J usage is TRBJ2-3; D is uncertain. V was shortened by 0 bases and J by 5 bases, with 7 bases between the two germline ends. The CDR3 is 13 amino acids. Germline assignment: CDR1 SGDLS and CDR2 YYNGEE. The CDR3 region has the DNA TGTGCCAGCAGCGTAGCGGGCCGAGATACGCAGTATTTT. Protein product: CASSVAGRDTQYF.

The chain has TRBV14 and TRBJ2-2; the match to TRBD1 covers 8 bases. The ends lost 3 bases at V and 0 bases at J; junction bases unmatched: 3. Germline V gene lookup returns CDR1 SGHDN and CDR2 FVKESK. The CDR3 is 16 amino acids. The CDR3 DNA reads as TGTGCCAGCAGCCAGTGGACAGGGTCGAACACCGGGGAGCTGTTTTTT. Amino acid sequence: CASSQWTGSNTGELFF.

This clonotype was seen more than once but under ten times. CDR3 DNA sequence: TGTGCCAGCAGCCGAGGCCTAGCGGGGGGCACCGGGGAGCTGTTTTTT. Translation: CASSRGLAGGTGELFF. The J gene is TRBJ2-2, the V gene TRBV3-1, with 11 bases that match TRBD2. The ends lost 4 bases at V and 4 bases at J; junction bases unmatched: 5. This CDR3 has 16 amino acids. Looked up from germline, CDR1 is LGHDT and CDR2 is YNNKEL (reference sequence).

J is TRBJ2-3 and V is TRBV20-1; D tentatively reads TRBD1 or TRBD2 (6 bases each). Trimming shortened V by 6 bases and J by 1 base, and 14 bases separated the two germline ends. Germline CDR1 reads DFQATT; CDR2 reads SNEGSKA (reference sequence). CDR3 length: 14 amino acids. The CDR3 DNA is TGCAGTGCCCCCCCGGGGGCTGGCACAGATACGCAGTATTTT. Amino acid sequence: CSAPPGAGTDTQYF.

This clonotype appeared a single time. The V and J genes are TRBV10-3 and TRBJ2-1; D remains ambiguous. V lost 0 bases and J lost 4, with 10 bases in between. This CDR3 is built from 15 residues. Germline V gene lookup returns CDR1 ENHRY and CDR2 SYGVKD. In DNA form, the CDR3 reads TGTGCCATCAGTGAGTCGATAGAATCTTACAATGAGCAGTTCTTC. Translated, it gives CAISESIESYNEQFF.

A few counts support this clonotype. The genes are TRBV7-3 and TRBJ2-3, with 11 nucleotides matching TRBD2. V lost 5 bases and J lost 4; bases outside the gene matches: 5. The CDR3 is 15 amino acids. Germline V lookup: CDR1 SGHTA, CDR2 FQGTGA. CDR3 protein: CASSELAGGSDTQYF. DNA of the CDR3: TGTGCCAGCAGCGAGCTAGCGGGGGGCTCAGATACGCAGTATTTT.

In its sample, this clonotype was seen a few times. V usage is TRBV3-1 and J usage is TRBJ1-1, with a possible D match to TRBD1 (5 bases). Per germline, CDR1 LGHDT and CDR2 YNNKEL (reference sequence). Trimming left V 3 bases short and J 4 bases short, with 9 bases between. The length of the CDR3 is 13 residues. The CDR3 bases are TGTGCCAGCAGCCAGGCCGGGGGCACTGAAGCTTTCTTT. It yields the protein CASSQAGGTEAFF.

CDR3 sequence reads: CASSRTRGSETQYF. The CDR3 DNA sequence: TGTGCCAGCAGCCGCACGCGAGGGTCTGAGACCCAGTACTTC. V is TRBV11-3 and J is TRBJ2-5, with D possibly matching TRBD2 (5 bases). Per germline, CDR1 SGHNT and CDR2 YENEEA. Trimming left V 5 bases short and J 5 bases short, with 15 bases between. The CDR3 is 14 residues long.

This clonotype was picked up a small number of times. The chain combines TRBV7-3 with TRBJ2-3; D gene ambiguous. Germline V gene sequence: CDR1 SGHTA, CDR2 FQGTGA. The V and J ends lost 1 base and 3 bases respectively, with 8 bases between them. This CDR3 spans 14 amino acids. The CDR3 region is CASSLSLETDTQYF. The CDR3 DNA reads TGTGCCAGCAGCTTAAGTTTAGAAACAGATACGCAGTATTTT.

The sample holds a few counts of this clonotype. The CDR3, as DNA: TGTGCCAGCTCTAACGGGGGGAGAGCGGGGGACTCATACAATGAGCAGTTCTTC. Residues: CASSNGGRAGDSYNEQFF. This rearrangement joins TRBV7-2 to TRBJ2-1; TRBD2 matches 8 bases. The germline V gene encodes CDR1 SGHTA and CDR2 FQGNSA. J lost 4 bases, V lost 8 bases, and 19 bases had no gene match. This CDR3 is built from 18 residues.

The CDR3 sequence is CASSSTGEQYF. In DNA, the CDR3 is TGCGCCAGCAGCTCGACAGGGGAGCAGTACTTC. This rearrangement joins TRBV5-1 to TRBJ2-7; 7 nucleotides agree with TRBD1. V shed 3 bases, J shed 7 bases, and the junction held 1 base outside the gene matches. The CDR3 runs to 11 residues. Germline V gives CDR1 SGHRS, CDR2 YFSETQ.

This clonotype was seen a handful of times. The chain combines TRBV20-1 with TRBJ2-3; D gene unclear. This CDR3 spans 13 amino acids. Trimming removed 0 bases from V and 6 bases from J, with 10 bases in between. Germline V lookup: CDR1 DFQATT, CDR2 SNEGSKA (reference sequence). This CDR3 reads CSARDWAADTQYF. CDR3 DNA sequence: TGCAGTGCTAGAGATTGGGCGGCTGATACGCAGTATTTT.